This is a list of T cell receptor beta chains from one sample in a study of cytomegalovirus exposure and HLA in healthy donors. Here immunoSEQ multiplex PCR was the method, and the copy in TCRdb shows in-frame clones only, minus some. The sample lists about 75,000 clones, about four fifths occurring once. Sample: PBMCs. The source of these receptors is a man aged 18 to 35 in good health and CMV-seronegative. CDR3s include the opening cysteine and the closing phenylalanine or tryptophan. Each record gives: J gene, D gene, V gene, clone size, CDR3 protein, CDR3 DNA. D genes are given only for firm matches. Clone size is given for some rows only: seen once, a few or many times, or a class if the clone is expanded.

J gene: TRBJ2-1
D gene: -
V gene: TRBV10-3
clone size: -
CDR3 protein: CAISELEGTRDEQFF
CDR3 DNA: TGTGCCATCAGTGAGCTTGAGGGTACAAGGGATGAGCAGTTCTTC

J gene: TRBJ1-1
D gene: -
V gene: TRBV28
clone size: once
CDR3 protein: CASSLVGGGSAEAFF
CDR3 DNA: TGTGCCAGCAGTTTAGTAGGGGGTGGTAGCGCTGAAGCTTTCTTT

J gene: TRBJ2-1
D gene: TRBD2
V gene: TRBV4-3
clone size: -
CDR3 protein: CASSPTGLADSYNEQFF
CDR3 DNA: TGCGCCAGCAGCCCTACGGGACTAGCGGACTCCTACAATGAGCAGTTCTTC

J gene: TRBJ1-1
D gene: TRBD1
V gene: TRBV6-1
clone size: -
CDR3 protein: CASIPRTGERAEAFF
CDR3 DNA: TGTGCCAGCATTCCACGGACAGGGGAACGAGCTGAAGCTTTCTTT

J gene: TRBJ1-1
D gene: -
V gene: TRBV11-1
clone size: -
CDR3 protein: CASSPRDSTEAFF
CDR3 DNA: TGTGCCAGCAGCCCCAGGGATAGCACTGAAGCTTTCTTT

J gene: TRBJ2-7
D gene: TRBD2
V gene: TRBV11-3
clone size: -
CDR3 protein: CAISFPFRLAGEVHEQYF
CDR3 DNA: TGTGCCATCAGCTTCCCCTTTCGGCTAGCGGGAGAAGTCCACGAGCAGTACTTC

J gene: TRBJ1-4
D gene: -
V gene: TRBV28
clone size: few
CDR3 protein: CASSFRGGNEKLFF
CDR3 DNA: TGTGCCAGCAGTTTTAGAGGCGGTAATGAAAAACTGTTTTTT

J gene: TRBJ2-5
D gene: -
V gene: TRBV29-1
clone size: few
CDR3 protein: CSVATGEETQYF
CDR3 DNA: TGCAGCGTCGCCACAGGAGAAGAGACCCAGTACTTC

J gene: TRBJ1-4
D gene: -
V gene: TRBV11-2
clone size: few
CDR3 protein: CASSLGPIGVEKLFF
CDR3 DNA: TGTGCCAGCAGCTTAGGTCCCATCGGGGTTGAAAAACTGTTTTTT

J gene: TRBJ2-7
D gene: TRBD2
V gene: TRBV5-1
clone size: -
CDR3 protein: CASSQLGTSGNEQYF
CDR3 DNA: TGCGCCAGCAGCCAACTCGGGACTAGCGGCAACGAGCAGTACTTC

J gene: TRBJ2-2
D gene: -
V gene: TRBV10-1
clone size: -
CDR3 protein: CASSEGGAGGELFF
CDR3 DNA: TGCGCCAGCAGTGAGGGGGGGGCCGGCGGGGAGCTGTTTTTT

J gene: TRBJ2-7
D gene: TRBD1
V gene: TRBV29-1
clone size: once
CDR3 protein: CSVEPTGFGEQYF
CDR3 DNA: TGCAGCGTGGAGCCGACAGGGTTCGGCGAGCAGTACTTC

J gene: TRBJ1-6
D gene: -
V gene: TRBV6-6
clone size: -
CDR3 protein: CASTQLGGGAGSPLHF
CDR3 DNA: TGTGCCAGCACCCAACTGGGCGGGGGCGCGGGTTCACCCCTCCACTTT

J gene: TRBJ2-7
D gene: TRBD1
V gene: TRBV27
clone size: -
CDR3 protein: CASSYRQGGYEQYF
CDR3 DNA: TGTGCCAGCAGTTACCGACAGGGCGGCTACGAGCAGTACTTC

J gene: TRBJ1-4
D gene: -
V gene: TRBV21-1
clone size: -
CDR3 protein: CASSTRSGSTNEKLFF
CDR3 DNA: TGTGCCAGCAGCACCCGGTCAGGGTCAACTAATGAAAAACTGTTTTTT

J gene: TRBJ2-2
D gene: TRBD1
V gene: TRBV4-1
clone size: -
CDR3 protein: CASSQDPRGSGELFF
CDR3 DNA: TGCGCCAGCAGCCAAGATCCCAGGGGGAGCGGGGAGCTGTTTTTT

J gene: TRBJ2-7
D gene: -
V gene: TRBV5-1
clone size: once
CDR3 protein: CASSLVRQGSSEQYF
CDR3 DNA: TGCGCCAGCAGCTTGGTAAGGCAGGGGTCCAGCGAGCAGTACTTC

J gene: TRBJ1-6
D gene: -
V gene: TRBV7-8
clone size: -
CDR3 protein: CASSRRALGSYNSPLHF
CDR3 DNA: TGTGCCAGCAGCCGCAGGGCGCTCGGGTCCTATAATTCACCCCTCCACTTT

J gene: TRBJ1-6
D gene: -
V gene: TRBV7-2
clone size: -
CDR3 protein: CASSPGTTNSPLHF
CDR3 DNA: TGTGCCAGCAGTCCCGGGACAACTAATTCACCCCTCCACTTT

J gene: TRBJ1-5
D gene: TRBD1
V gene: TRBV6-1
clone size: -
CDR3 protein: CASRGTGRSNQPQHF
CDR3 DNA: TGTGCCAGCAGGGGGACAGGGAGGAGCAATCAGCCCCAGCATTTT

J gene: TRBJ1-1
D gene: -
V gene: TRBV2
clone size: -
CDR3 protein: CASSEAHWGRENTEAFF
CDR3 DNA: TGTGCCAGCAGTGAAGCTCATTGGGGCAGGGAGAACACTGAAGCTTTCTTT

J gene: TRBJ2-2
D gene: -
V gene: TRBV6-5
clone size: -
CDR3 protein: CASSSLSGELFF
CDR3 DNA: TGTGCCAGCAGTTCCCTGTCCGGGGAGCTGTTTTTT

J gene: TRBJ1-1
D gene: -
V gene: TRBV29-1
clone size: -
CDR3 protein: CSVEISKRDSLTTEAFF
CDR3 DNA: TGCAGCGTTGAAATATCTAAGAGGGATAGCCTTACTACTGAAGCTTTCTTT

J gene: TRBJ2-5
D gene: -
V gene: TRBV5-8
clone size: -
CDR3 protein: CASSLGRTQETQYF
CDR3 DNA: TGTGCCAGCAGCTTGGGCAGGACACAAGAGACCCAGTACTTC

J gene: TRBJ1-1
D gene: -
V gene: TRBV7-3
clone size: -
CDR3 protein: CASSLGGFSTEAFF
CDR3 DNA: TGTGCCAGCAGCCTAGGAGGGTTCTCCACTGAAGCTTTCTTT

J gene: TRBJ2-3
D gene: TRBD2
V gene: TRBV18
clone size: few
CDR3 protein: CASSPLAGGDTDTQYF
CDR3 DNA: TGTGCCAGCTCACCATTAGCGGGAGGGGACACAGATACGCAGTATTTT

J gene: TRBJ1-5
D gene: -
V gene: TRBV19
clone size: -
CDR3 protein: CGTSDRRNQPQHF
CDR3 DNA: TGTGGGACATCCGACCGACGGAATCAGCCCCAGCATTTT

J gene: TRBJ2-2
D gene: TRBD1
V gene: TRBV5-1
clone size: -
CDR3 protein: CASSYVGQGGTGELFF
CDR3 DNA: TGCGCCAGCAGCTACGTAGGACAGGGCGGCACCGGGGAGCTGTTTTTT

J gene: TRBJ2-1
D gene: TRBD2
V gene: TRBV7-2
clone size: once
CDR3 protein: CASSSTPGLAGGPTNEQFF
CDR3 DNA: TGTGCCAGCAGCTCAACGCCGGGACTAGCGGGGGGGCCTACAAATGAGCAGTTCTTC

J gene: TRBJ1-5
D gene: -
V gene: TRBV21-1
clone size: -
CDR3 protein: CALSEEDRVGQPQHF
CDR3 DNA: TGTGCCCTGTCGGAGGAGGACAGGGTGGGCCAGCCCCAGCATTTT

J gene: TRBJ1-3
D gene: TRBD1
V gene: TRBV2
clone size: -
CDR3 protein: CASSGQGVNTIYF
CDR3 DNA: TGTGCCAGCAGCGGACAGGGGGTAAACACCATATATTTT

J gene: TRBJ2-7
D gene: -
V gene: TRBV5-5
clone size: once
CDR3 protein: CASSLHGAYEQYF
CDR3 DNA: TGTGCCAGCAGCCTACACGGGGCCTACGAGCAGTACTTC

J gene: TRBJ2-3
D gene: TRBD2
V gene: TRBV7-2
clone size: -
CDR3 protein: CASSPGTSSTDTQYF
CDR3 DNA: TGTGCCAGCAGCCCCGGGACTAGCAGCACAGATACGCAGTATTTT

J gene: TRBJ2-7
D gene: -
V gene: TRBV9
clone size: once
CDR3 protein: CASSIEVGEQYF
CDR3 DNA: TGTGCCAGCAGTATTGAGGTCGGCGAGCAGTACTTC

J gene: TRBJ1-5
D gene: -
V gene: TRBV28
clone size: -
CDR3 protein: CASSSDQPQHF
CDR3 DNA: TGTGCCAGCAGTTCGGATCAGCCCCAGCATTTT

J gene: TRBJ2-2
D gene: -
V gene: TRBV9
clone size: once
CDR3 protein: CASSVAIVAGAGRELFF
CDR3 DNA: TGTGCCAGCAGCGTAGCTATTGTGGCAGGGGCAGGTCGGGAGCTGTTTTTT

J gene: TRBJ1-4
D gene: -
V gene: TRBV7-9
clone size: -
CDR3 protein: CASSPRTNEKLFF
CDR3 DNA: TGTGCCAGCAGCCCACGGACTAATGAAAAACTGTTTTTT

J gene: TRBJ1-3
D gene: -
V gene: TRBV5-6
clone size: -
CDR3 protein: CASSLVEGGTGNTIYF
CDR3 DNA: TGTGCCAGCAGTCTTGTCGAGGGGGGGACCGGAAACACCATATATTTT

J gene: TRBJ2-4
D gene: TRBD1
V gene: TRBV5-4
clone size: -
CDR3 protein: CASSFSRTGTTLAKNIQYF
CDR3 DNA: TGTGCCAGCAGCTTCAGTCGGACAGGGACAACTTTAGCCAAAAACATTCAGTACTTC

J gene: TRBJ2-5
D gene: TRBD2
V gene: TRBV28
clone size: -
CDR3 protein: CASNWGGSTGETQYF
CDR3 DNA: TGTGCCAGCAATTGGGGCGGGAGCACTGGAGAGACCCAGTACTTC

J gene: TRBJ1-4
D gene: -
V gene: TRBV21-1
clone size: few
CDR3 protein: CASRISAGVDNEKLFF
CDR3 DNA: TGTGCCAGCAGAATTTCGGCGGGGGTCGATAATGAAAAACTGTTTTTT

J gene: TRBJ2-1
D gene: TRBD2
V gene: TRBV5-1
clone size: -
CDR3 protein: CASSFSGRRRNEQFF
CDR3 DNA: TGCGCCAGCAGCTTTAGCGGGAGACGGCGCAATGAGCAGTTCTTC

J gene: TRBJ2-1
D gene: -
V gene: TRBV30
clone size: -
CDR3 protein: CAWSPSLEQFF
CDR3 DNA: TGTGCCTGGAGTCCCTCACTTGAGCAGTTCTTC

J gene: TRBJ1-1
D gene: -
V gene: TRBV6-5
clone size: -
CDR3 protein: CASSLAVWENTEAFF
CDR3 DNA: TGTGCCAGCAGTTTAGCGGTGTGGGAGAACACTGAAGCTTTCTTT

J gene: TRBJ1-5
D gene: -
V gene: TRBV6-5
clone size: -
CDR3 protein: CASRSQSNSNKPPHF
CDR3 DNA: TGTGCCAGCAGATCGCAGAGCAATAGCAATAAGCCCCCGCATTTT

J gene: TRBJ2-1
D gene: -
V gene: TRBV7-3
clone size: once
CDR3 protein: CASSETLRGSSYNEQFF
CDR3 DNA: TGTGCCAGCAGCGAAACCCTCAGGGGAAGCTCCTACAATGAGCAGTTCTTC

J gene: TRBJ1-2
D gene: -
V gene: TRBV11-2
clone size: -
CDR3 protein: CASSLGEPYGYTF
CDR3 DNA: TGTGCCAGCAGCTTAGGCGAGCCTTATGGCTACACCTTC

J gene: TRBJ2-2
D gene: TRBD1
V gene: TRBV4-1
clone size: -
CDR3 protein: CASSPHGQGSSGELFF
CDR3 DNA: TGCGCCAGCAGCCCCCACGGACAGGGATCGTCAGGGGAGCTGTTTTTT